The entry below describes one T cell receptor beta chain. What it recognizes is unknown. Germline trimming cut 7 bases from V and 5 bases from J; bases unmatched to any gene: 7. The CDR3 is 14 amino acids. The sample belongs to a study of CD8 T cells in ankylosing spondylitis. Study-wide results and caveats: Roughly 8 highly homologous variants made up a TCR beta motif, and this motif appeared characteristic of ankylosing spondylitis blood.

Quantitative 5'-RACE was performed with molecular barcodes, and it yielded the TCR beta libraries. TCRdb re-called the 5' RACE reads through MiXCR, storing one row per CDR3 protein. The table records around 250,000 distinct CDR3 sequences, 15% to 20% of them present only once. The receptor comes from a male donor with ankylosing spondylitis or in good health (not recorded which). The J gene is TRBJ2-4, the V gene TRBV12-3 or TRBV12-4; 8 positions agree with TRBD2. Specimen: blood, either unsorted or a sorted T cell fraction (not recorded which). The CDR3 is CASTSAGEENIQYF. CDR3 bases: TGTGCCAGCACTTCAGCGGGAGAAGAAAACATTCAGTACTTC.